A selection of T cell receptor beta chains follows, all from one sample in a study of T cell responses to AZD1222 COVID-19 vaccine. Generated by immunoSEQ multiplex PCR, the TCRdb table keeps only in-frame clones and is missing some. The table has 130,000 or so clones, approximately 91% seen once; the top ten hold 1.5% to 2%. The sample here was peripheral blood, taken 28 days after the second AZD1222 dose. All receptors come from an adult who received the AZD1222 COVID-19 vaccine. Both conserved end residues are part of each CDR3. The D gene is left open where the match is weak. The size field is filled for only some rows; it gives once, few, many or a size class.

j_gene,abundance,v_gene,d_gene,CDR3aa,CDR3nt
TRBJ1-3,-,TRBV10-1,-,CASSEGFGNTIYF,TGCGCCAGCAGTGAAGGGTTTGGAAACACCATATATTTT
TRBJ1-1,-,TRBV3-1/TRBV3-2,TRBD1,CASSHHTDRAVEAFF,TGTGCCAGCAGCCATCACACGGACAGGGCGGTTGAAGCTTTCTTT
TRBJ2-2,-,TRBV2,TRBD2,CASSETSGRNTGELFF,TGTGCCAGCAGTGAAACCAGCGGGAGGAACACCGGGGAGCTGTTTTTT
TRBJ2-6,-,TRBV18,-,CASSRGANVLTF,TGTGCCAGCTCACGTGGGGCCAACGTCCTGACTTTC
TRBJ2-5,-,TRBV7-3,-,CASSSGRQETQYF,TGTGCCAGCAGCTCCGGACGGCAAGAGACCCAGTACTTC
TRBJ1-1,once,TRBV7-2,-,CASSFRQEGKTEAFF,TGTGCCAGCAGCTTCCGACAGGAAGGAAAAACTGAAGCTTTCTTT
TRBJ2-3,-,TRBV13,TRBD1,CASSPGDRVADTQYF,TGTGCCAGCAGCCCGGGGGACAGGGTGGCAGATACGCAGTATTTT
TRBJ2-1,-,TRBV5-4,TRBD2,CASRQLAPPTNEQFF,TGTGCCAGCAGACAACTAGCGCCACCTACGAATGAGCAGTTCTTC
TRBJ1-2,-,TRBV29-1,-,CSVENRGYSYGYTF,TGCAGCGTTGAAAACCGGGGCTACTCCTATGGCTACACCTTC
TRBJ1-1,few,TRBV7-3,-,CASSLMPNTEAFF,TGTGCCAGCAGCTTAATGCCGAACACTGAAGCTTTCTTT
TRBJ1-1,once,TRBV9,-,CASSVVAGDMAEAFF,TGTGCCAGCAGCGTAGTGGCAGGGGATATGGCTGAAGCTTTCTTT
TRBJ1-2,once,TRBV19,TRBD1,CASSPPLTGFGYTF,TGTGCCAGTAGTCCCCCCTTGACAGGGTTCGGCTACACCTTC
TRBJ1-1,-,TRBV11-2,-,CASSLGDEQTEAFF,TGTGCCAGCAGCTTGGGGGACGAACAGACTGAAGCTTTCTTT
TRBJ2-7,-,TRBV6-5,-,CASSQQGPEQYF,TGTGCCAGCAGCCAACAGGGTCCCGAGCAGTACTTC
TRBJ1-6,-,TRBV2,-,CASGLTGAHNSPLHF,TGTGCCAGCGGACTGACAGGTGCCCATAATTCACCCCTCCACTTT
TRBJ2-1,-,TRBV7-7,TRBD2,CASSRIAGAFYNEQFF,TGTGCTAGCAGCCGAATAGCGGGGGCCTTCTACAATGAGCAGTTCTTC
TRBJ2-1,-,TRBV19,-,CASSIRASGTRPSRYNEQFF,TGTGCCAGTAGTATACGGGCCTCCGGGACTCGACCATCTCGCTACAATGAGCAGTTCTTC
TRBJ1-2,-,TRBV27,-,CASSRDGNYGYTF,TGTGCCAGCAGTCGGGACGGTAACTATGGCTACACCTTC
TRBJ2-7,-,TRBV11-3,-,CASSLDSMTYEQYF,TGTGCCAGCAGCTTAGATAGTATGACCTACGAGCAGTACTTC
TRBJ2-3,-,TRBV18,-,CASSPRGGDTQYF,TGTGCCAGCTCTCCAAGAGGGGGTGATACGCAGTATTTT
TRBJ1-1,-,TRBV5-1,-,CASSLEPMSTEAFF,TGCGCCAGCAGCTTGGAACCGATGAGCACTGAAGCTTTCTTT
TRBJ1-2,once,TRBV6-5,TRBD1,CASSSRHRGISYTF,TGTGCCAGCAGTTCCCGACACAGGGGGATAAGCTACACCTTC
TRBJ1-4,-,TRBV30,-,CAWKGDEKLFF,TGTGCCTGGAAGGGGGATGAAAAACTGTTTTTT
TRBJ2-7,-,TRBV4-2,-,CASSQDRDSAYEQYF,TGTGCCAGCAGCCAAGACCGGGACTCCGCCTACGAGCAGTACTTC
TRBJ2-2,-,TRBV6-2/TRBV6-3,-,CASSYSAEGNTGELFF,TGTGCCAGCAGTTACTCGGCGGAAGGGAACACCGGGGAGCTGTTTTTT
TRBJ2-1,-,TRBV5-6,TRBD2,CASSLAGGPDEQFF,TGTGCCAGCAGCTTGGCGGGAGGGCCTGATGAGCAGTTCTTC
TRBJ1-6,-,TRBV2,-,CASNSGGGYNSPLHF,TGTGCCAGCAACTCCGGGGGGGGTTATAATTCACCCCTCCACTTT
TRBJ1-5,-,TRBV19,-,CASRTGSEGNQPQHF,TGTGCCAGTAGGACTGGCAGCGAGGGGAATCAGCCCCAGCATTTT
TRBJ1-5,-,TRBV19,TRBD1,CASRPQGGGNQPQHF,TGTGCCAGTAGGCCCCAGGGGGGAGGGAATCAGCCCCAGCATTTT
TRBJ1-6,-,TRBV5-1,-,CASRMGTQGNSPLHF,TGCGCCAGCAGAATGGGAACACAGGGTAATTCACCCCTCCACTTT
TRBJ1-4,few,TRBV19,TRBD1,CASSFAGGGTGLITNEKLFF,TGTGCCAGTAGTTTCGCTGGCGGGGGGACAGGACTTATTACTAATGAAAAACTGTTTTTT
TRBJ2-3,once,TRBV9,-,CASSGDQGPDTQYF,TGTGCCAGCAGCGGCGACCAAGGGCCAGATACGCAGTATTTT
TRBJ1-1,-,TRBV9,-,CASSLSGENTEAFF,TGTGCCAGCAGCCTCTCCGGGGAGAACACTGAAGCTTTCTTT
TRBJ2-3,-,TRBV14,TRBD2,CASSSSRASGVADTQYF,TGTGCCAGCAGCTCAAGCAGGGCTAGCGGGGTAGCAGATACGCAGTATTTT
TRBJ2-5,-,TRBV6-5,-,CASSYSGGEETQYF,TGTGCCAGCAGTTACTCCGGAGGGGAAGAGACCCAGTACTTC
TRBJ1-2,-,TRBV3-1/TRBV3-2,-,CASSQVNQGRGYTF,TGTGCCAGCAGCCAAGTGAATCAAGGAAGGGGCTACACCTTC
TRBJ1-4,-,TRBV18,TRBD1,CASSPPGQGGDEKLFF,TGTGCCAGCTCACCCCCGGGACAGGGGGGGGATGAAAAACTGTTTTTT
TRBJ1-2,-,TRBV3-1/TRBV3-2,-,CASSQDLHQGYTF,TGTGCCAGCAGCCAAGATCTTCATCAGGGCTACACCTTC
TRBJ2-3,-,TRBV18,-,CASPQGGRGVLTDTQYF,TGTGCCAGCCCACAGGGTGGTCGGGGAGTTTTGACAGATACGCAGTATTTT
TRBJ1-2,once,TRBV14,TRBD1,CASSPAQGALGYGYTF,TGTGCCAGCAGCCCAGCACAGGGGGCCTTGGGCTATGGCTACACCTTC
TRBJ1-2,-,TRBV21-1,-,CASSKQGKNGYTF,TGTGCCAGCAGCAAACAGGGTAAGAACGGCTACACCTTC
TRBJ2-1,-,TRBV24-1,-,CATSSPDKRYNEQFF,TGTGCCACCAGTTCCCCGGACAAGCGGTACAATGAGCAGTTCTTC
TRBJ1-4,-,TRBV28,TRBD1,CASSSGDRAGEKLFF,TGTGCCAGCAGTTCTGGGGACAGGGCTGGTGAAAAACTGTTTTTT
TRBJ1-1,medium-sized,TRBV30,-,CAWNLLNTEAFF,TGTGCCTGGAACTTGCTCAACACTGAAGCTTTCTTT
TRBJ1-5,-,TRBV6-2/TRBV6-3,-,CASSYPTTEAEPQHF,TGTGCCAGCAGTTACCCCACTACAGAGGCTGAGCCCCAGCATTTT
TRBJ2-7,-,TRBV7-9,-,CASSGPGATLSYEQYF,TGTGCCAGCAGCGGCCCAGGAGCTACCCTCTCCTACGAGCAGTACTTC
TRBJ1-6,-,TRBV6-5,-,CASGAYNSPLHF,TGTGCCAGCGGGGCTTATAATTCACCCCTCCACTTT
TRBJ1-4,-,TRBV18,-,CASSPLGEKLFF,TGTGCCAGCTCACCGCTGGGGGAAAAACTGTTTTTT
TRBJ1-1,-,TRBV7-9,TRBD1,CASSPTQGATEAFF,TGTGCCAGCAGCCCAACCCAGGGGGCCACTGAAGCTTTCTTT
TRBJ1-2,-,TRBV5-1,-,CASSRGQGMDGYTF,TGCGCCAGCAGCCGGGGGCAGGGCATGGATGGCTACACCTTC
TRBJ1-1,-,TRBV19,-,CASSRWAADTEAFF,TGTGCCAGTAGTAGGTGGGCGGCGGACACTGAAGCTTTCTTT
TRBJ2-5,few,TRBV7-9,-,CASSLRVGVGETTQYF,TGTGCCAGCAGCTTAAGGGTTGGAGTCGGTGAAACGACCCAGTACTTC
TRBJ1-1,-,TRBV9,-,CASTPSGRGNTEAFF,TGTGCCAGCACCCCATCGGGCAGGGGGAACACTGAAGCTTTCTTT
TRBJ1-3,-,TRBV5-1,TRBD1,CASCQGQGFGNTIYF,TGCGCCAGCTGCCAGGGACAGGGATTCGGAAACACCATATATTTT
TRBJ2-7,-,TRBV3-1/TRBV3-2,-,CASSQSDGYGYEQYF,TGTGCCAGCAGCCAATCAGATGGGTACGGCTACGAGCAGTACTTC